This T cell receptor (beta chain) originates from a study of regulatory T cells in long-lasting Graves disease. Described time point: newly diagnosed GD, antithyroid drugs for less than 3 months. RNA isolated from PBMCs was used to make the TCR library. Study observations and caveats: Persistent disease exhibited a predilection for TRBV28, TRBJ1-2 and TRBJ2-5. New patients shared 970 or so public clonotypes, and persistent patients shared more, with 2,500 to 3,000.

Arm-PCR with iRepertoire HTBI primers amplified the CDR3 regions for these TCR beta libraries. In TCRdb, the multiplex PCR reads were re-called with MiXCR into one record per CDR3 protein. Of some 220,000 distinct CDR3 sequences listed, less than 20% are singletons. Trimming at V came to 0 bases and at J to 4 bases, leaving 8 bases not matched to a gene. Germline V gene data show CDR1 as LGHDT and CDR2 as YNNKEL (reference sequence). The CDR3 totals 17 residues. This clonotype was counted between two and nine times. Its target is unknown. These data are also associated with another study on T cells in Graves' hyperthyroidism and ophthalmopathy. That study adds: No ophthalmopathy progression within 18 months constituted stable Graves' hyperthyroidism. Initially, a first-round RT-PCR of the TCR CDR3 employed the HTBI primer set.

The chain joins TRBV3-1 to TRBJ2-3; 9 nucleotides agree with TRBD2. The source was peripheral blood mononuclear cells (PBMCs), collected at new diagnosis, from a patient treated with antithyroid drugs. The source is a woman aged 30 to 39 with Graves disease. The CDR3, as DNA: TGTGCCAGCAGCCAAGATCGGTCGGGCGGGGGGGCAGATACGCAGTATTTT. It codes for CASSQDRSGGGADTQYF.